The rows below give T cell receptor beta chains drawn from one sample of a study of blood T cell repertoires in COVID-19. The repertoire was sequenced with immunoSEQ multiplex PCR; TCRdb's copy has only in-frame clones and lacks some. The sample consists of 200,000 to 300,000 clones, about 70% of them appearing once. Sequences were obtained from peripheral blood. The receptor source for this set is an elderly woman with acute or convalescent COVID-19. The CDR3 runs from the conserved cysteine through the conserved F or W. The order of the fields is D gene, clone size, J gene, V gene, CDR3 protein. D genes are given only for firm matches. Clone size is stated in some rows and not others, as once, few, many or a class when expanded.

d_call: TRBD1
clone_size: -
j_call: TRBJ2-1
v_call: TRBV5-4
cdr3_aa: CASSPGTGAYNEQFF

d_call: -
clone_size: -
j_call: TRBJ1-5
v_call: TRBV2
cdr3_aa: CASSRNRGYSNQPQHF

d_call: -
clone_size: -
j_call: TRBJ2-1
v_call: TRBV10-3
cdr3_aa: CAISESPLNGNEQFF

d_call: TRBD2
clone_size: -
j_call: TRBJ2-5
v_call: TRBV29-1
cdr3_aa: CSVEILAGGRETQYF

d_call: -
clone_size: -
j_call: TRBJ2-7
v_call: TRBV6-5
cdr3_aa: CASSHYEQYF

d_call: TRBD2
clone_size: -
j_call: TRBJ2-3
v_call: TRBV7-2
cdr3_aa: CASSSTSGHGGDTQYF

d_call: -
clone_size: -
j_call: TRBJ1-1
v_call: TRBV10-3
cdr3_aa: CAISESQAEAFF

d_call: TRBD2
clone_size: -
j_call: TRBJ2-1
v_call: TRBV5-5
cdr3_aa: CASSHLSSGSTEQFF

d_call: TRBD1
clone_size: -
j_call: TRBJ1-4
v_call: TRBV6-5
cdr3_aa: CASSPDRGGKLFF

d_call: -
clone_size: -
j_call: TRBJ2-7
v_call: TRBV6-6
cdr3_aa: CASSYSTGPTYEQYF

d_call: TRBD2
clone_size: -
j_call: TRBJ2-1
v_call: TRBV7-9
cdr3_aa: CASSFTSGRADEQFF

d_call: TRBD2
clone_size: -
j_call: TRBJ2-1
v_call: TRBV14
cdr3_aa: CASSQAPGTISNNEQFF

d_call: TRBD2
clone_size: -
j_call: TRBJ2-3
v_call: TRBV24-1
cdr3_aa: CATSVGGSSTDTQYF

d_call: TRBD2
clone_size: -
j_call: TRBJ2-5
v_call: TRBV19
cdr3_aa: CASTASGGETETQYF

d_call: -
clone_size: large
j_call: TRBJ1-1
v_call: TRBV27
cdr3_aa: CASSLVGGDTEAFF

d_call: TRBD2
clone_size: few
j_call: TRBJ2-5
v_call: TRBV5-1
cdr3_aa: CASSETTSGSFGETQYF

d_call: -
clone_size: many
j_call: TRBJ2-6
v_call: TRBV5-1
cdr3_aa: CASTGSSGANVLTF

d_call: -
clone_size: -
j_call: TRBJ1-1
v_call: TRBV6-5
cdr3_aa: CASRPATEAFF

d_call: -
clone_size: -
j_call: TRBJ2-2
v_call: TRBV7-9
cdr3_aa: CASRGGGTAGGTGELFF

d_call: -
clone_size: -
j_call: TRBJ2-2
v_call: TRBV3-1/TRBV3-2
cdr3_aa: CASSQGGYAGELFF

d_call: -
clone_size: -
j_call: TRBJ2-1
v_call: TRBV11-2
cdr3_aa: CASSSLHRYNEQFF

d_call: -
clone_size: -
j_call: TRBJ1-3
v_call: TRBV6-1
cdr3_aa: CASSETGIRIGNTIYF

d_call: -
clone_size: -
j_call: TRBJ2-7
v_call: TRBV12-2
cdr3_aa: CASRLERGGRANQYEQYF

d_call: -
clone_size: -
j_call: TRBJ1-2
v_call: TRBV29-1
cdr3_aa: CSVGGAGAHYGYTF

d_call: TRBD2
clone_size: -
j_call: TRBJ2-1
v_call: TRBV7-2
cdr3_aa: CASTGGARDEQFF

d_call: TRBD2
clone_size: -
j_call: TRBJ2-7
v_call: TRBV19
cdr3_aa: CASSIDGLAGDPDEQYF

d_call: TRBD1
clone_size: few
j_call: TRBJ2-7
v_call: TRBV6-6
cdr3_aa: CASSYSTGAYEQYF

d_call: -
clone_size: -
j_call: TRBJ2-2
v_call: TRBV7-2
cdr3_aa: CASSEGGYLKAGELFF

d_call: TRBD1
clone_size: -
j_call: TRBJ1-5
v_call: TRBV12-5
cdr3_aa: CASGHGQGAFQPQHF

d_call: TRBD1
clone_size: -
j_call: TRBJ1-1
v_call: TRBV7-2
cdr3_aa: CASSLRQGARNTEAFF

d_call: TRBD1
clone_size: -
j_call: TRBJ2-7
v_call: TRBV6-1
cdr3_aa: CASSEYWTGPYEQYF

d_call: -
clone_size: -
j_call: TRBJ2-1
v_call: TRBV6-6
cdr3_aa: CASREDEQFF

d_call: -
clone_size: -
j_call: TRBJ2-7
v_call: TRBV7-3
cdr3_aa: CASSLGGNSYEQYF

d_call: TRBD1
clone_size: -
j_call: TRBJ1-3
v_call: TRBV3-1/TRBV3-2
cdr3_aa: CASSPQGQAGNTIYF

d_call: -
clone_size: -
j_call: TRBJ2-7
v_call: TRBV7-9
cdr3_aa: CASSLEGGAYEQYF

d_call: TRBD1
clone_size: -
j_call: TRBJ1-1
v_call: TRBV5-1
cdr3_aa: CASSPDRGGYTEAFF

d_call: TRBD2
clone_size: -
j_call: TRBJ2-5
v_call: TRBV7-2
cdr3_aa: CASSLASGLGYGLAKETQYF

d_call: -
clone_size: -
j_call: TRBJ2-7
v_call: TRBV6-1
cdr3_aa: CASSEGAQPRYEQYF

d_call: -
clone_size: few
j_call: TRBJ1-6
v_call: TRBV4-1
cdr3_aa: CASSQDGTIYSPLHF

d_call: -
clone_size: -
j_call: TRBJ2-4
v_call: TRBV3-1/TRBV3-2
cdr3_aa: CASSPGTLLAKNIQYF

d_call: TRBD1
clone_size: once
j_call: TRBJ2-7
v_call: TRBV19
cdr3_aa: CASSRGRQGVPYEQYF

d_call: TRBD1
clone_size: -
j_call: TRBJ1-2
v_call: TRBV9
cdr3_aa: CASSAGTGLVYGYTF

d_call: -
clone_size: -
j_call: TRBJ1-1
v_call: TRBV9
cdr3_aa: CASSPIMGGPNTEAFF

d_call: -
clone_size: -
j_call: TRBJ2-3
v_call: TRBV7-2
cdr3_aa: CASSYYTRGGSDTQYF

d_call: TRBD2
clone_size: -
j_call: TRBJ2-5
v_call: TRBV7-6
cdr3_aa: CASSLIPHSGRAYTVEETQYF

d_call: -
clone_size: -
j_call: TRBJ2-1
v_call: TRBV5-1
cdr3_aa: CASSLEKGLGYNEQFF

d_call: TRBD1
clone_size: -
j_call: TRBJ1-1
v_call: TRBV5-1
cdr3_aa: CASSSTTGVGTEAFF

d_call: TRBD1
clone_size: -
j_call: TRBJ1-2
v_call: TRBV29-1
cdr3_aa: CSVGQGNLGGYTF

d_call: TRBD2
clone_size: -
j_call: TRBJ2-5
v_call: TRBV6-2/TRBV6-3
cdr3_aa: CASSLRTSGSGGETQYF

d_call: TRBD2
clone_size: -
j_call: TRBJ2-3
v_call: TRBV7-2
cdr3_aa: CASTPGGGSTDTQYF

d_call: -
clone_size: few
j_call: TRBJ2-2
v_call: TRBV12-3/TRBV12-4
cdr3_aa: CASSSGQPGELFF

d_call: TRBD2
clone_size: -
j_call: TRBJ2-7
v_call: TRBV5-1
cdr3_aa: CASSGGTTYYEQYF

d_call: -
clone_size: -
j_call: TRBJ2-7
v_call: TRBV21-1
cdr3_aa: CASSKALRDRISSSYEQYF

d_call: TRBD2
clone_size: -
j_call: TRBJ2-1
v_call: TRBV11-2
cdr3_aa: CASSLGRRGLAGVDEQFF

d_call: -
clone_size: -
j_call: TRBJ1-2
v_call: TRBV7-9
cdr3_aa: CASTAAGSYGYTF